The present TCR beta chain was sequenced within a study of T-cell memory formation after mild COVID-19. TCRdb independently ran MiXCR on the 5' RACE reads; one entry per CDR3 protein. Among over 120,000 distinct CDR3 sequences listed, roughly 6.2% were seen once. Trimming at V came to 6 bases and at J to 0 bases, leaving 1 base not matched to a gene. The CDR3 extends over 14 amino acids. Germline V lookup: CDR1 SNHLY, CDR2 FYNNEI. This sequence joins TRBV2 and TRBJ2-2; 7 bases map to TRBD1. Sequencing was done on a sample of PBMCs or a T cell subset sorted from them (not recorded which). The receptor was isolated from an adult woman who had mild COVID-19 (a few samples of this study predate the infection). Cell type and time point are not known. CDR3 sequence: CASSDRANTGELFF. The CDR3 DNA is TGTGCCAGCAGCGACAGGGCGAACACCGGGGAGCTGTTTTTT.